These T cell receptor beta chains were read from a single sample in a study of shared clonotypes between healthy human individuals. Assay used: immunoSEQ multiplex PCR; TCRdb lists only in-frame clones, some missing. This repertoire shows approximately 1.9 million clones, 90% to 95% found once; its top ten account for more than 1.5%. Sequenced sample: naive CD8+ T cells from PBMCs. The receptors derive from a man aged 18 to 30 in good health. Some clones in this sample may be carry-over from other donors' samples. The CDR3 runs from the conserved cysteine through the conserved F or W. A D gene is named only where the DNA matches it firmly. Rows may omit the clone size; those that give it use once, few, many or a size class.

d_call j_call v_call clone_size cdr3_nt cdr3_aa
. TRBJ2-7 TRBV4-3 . TGCGCCAGCAGCCAAGATGTCATGCGGGACCACTCCTACGAGCAGTACTTC CASSQDVMRDHSYEQYF
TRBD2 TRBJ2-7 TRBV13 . TGTGCCAGCAGCATGGGACTAGTCATCGACGAGCAGTACTTC CASSMGLVIDEQYF
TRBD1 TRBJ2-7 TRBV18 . TGTGCCAGCTCACCAGGGACAGGGGGGTACGAGCAGTACTTC CASSPGTGGYEQYF
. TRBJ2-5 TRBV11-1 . TGTGCCAGCAGCTCGGGACCGACCCCAGGGGAGACCCAGTACTTC CASSSGPTPGETQYF
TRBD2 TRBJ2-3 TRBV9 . TGTGCCAGCAGCCTACCGACTAGCGGGAGTTCCGTCACAGATACGCAGTATTTT CASSLPTSGSSVTDTQYF
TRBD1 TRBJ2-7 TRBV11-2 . TGTGCCAGCAGCTTGGGGACAGGGCTATACGAGCAGTACTTC CASSLGTGLYEQYF
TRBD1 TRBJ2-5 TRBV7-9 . TGTGCCAGCACCACTAACAGGGGGCGGCAAGAGACCCAGTACTTC CASTTNRGRQETQYF
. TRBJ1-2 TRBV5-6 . TGTGCCAGCAGCTTGGCGCGGAGCTATGGCTACACCTTC CASSLARSYGYTF
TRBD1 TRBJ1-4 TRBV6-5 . TGTGCCAGCAGCCCCAGGGGGTACGGTGAAAAACTGTTTTTT CASSPRGYGEKLFF
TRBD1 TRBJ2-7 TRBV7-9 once TGTGCCAGCAGCCCAGGGACAGTCGAGCAGTACTTC CASSPGTVEQYF
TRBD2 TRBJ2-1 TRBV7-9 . TGTGCCAGCAGCTTCGGACTAGCGGTCTCGATCTTC CASSFGLAVSIF
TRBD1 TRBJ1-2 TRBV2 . TGTGCCAGCTATGGGACAGGGCGAGAAGGCTACACCTTC CASYGTGREGYTF
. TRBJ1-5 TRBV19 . TGTGCCAGTACCACAGACACCTGGTCGAGACAGCCCCAGCATTTT CASTTDTWSRQPQHF
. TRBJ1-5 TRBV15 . TGTGCCACCAGCAGCGCCCGGGGTGTTAATCAGCCCCAGCATTTT CATSSARGVNQPQHF
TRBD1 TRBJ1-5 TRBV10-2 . TGCGCCAGCAGAGACCGACAGGGAGGTCAGCCCCAGCATTTT CASRDRQGGQPQHF
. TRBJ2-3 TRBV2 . TGTGCCAGCAGGTCTAGCCCCCCTAGCACAGATACGCAGTATTTT CASRSSPPSTDTQYF
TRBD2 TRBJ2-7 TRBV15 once TGTGCCACCAGCCCAAGGGTAGCGGGAGGCTACGAGCAGTACTTC CATSPRVAGGYEQYF
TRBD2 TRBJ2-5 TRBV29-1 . TGCAGCGTTCGGACTAGCGGTTATGGGGAGACCCAGTACTTC CSVRTSGYGETQYF
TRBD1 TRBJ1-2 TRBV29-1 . TGCAGCGTGGAAAGTACAGGGGGAAGTGGCTACACCTTC CSVESTGGSGYTF
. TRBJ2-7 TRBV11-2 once TGTGCCAGCAGCTTAGATCGGGCGGAGCAGTACTTC CASSLDRAEQYF
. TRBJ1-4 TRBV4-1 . TGCGCCAGCAGCCAATTTCTCGATGCAACTAATGAAAAACTGTTTTTT CASSQFLDATNEKLFF
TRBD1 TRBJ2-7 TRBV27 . TGTGCCAGCAGTATTAGACAGGGGGCTTACGAGCAGTACTTC CASSIRQGAYEQYF
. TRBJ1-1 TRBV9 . TGTGCCAGCAGCCTAGGGACGGGGCGGACTGAAGCTTTCTTT CASSLGTGRTEAFF
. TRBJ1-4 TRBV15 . TGTGCCACCAGCCTTCCTCCAGTGTCAACTAATGAAAAACTGTTTTTT CATSLPPVSTNEKLFF
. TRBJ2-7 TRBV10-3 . TGTGCCATCAGTGATCCCCAGGGCGAGGGGACCTACGAGCAGTACTTC CAISDPQGEGTYEQYF
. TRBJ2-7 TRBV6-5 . TGTGCCAGCAGTTACCCCACACCTAACTACGAGCAGTACTTC CASSYPTPNYEQYF
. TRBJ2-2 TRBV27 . TGTGCCAGCAGTTTATCCCCTAGGGGGACCGGGGAGCTGTTTTTT CASSLSPRGTGELFF
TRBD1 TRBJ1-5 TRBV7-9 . TGTGCCAGCAGCTCGCCAGGGGGTAATCAGCCCCAGCATTTT CASSSPGGNQPQHF
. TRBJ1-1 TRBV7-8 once TGTGCCAGCAGCTTAGGACTGGGGAACACTGAAGCTTTCTTT CASSLGLGNTEAFF
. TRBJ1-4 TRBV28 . TGTGCCAGCAGTTTACTGGCAGGTGAAAATGAAAAACTGTTTTTT CASSLLAGENEKLFF
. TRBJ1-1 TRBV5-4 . TGTGCCAGCAGCTTGGGAGGGGTTACTGAAGCTTTCTTT CASSLGGVTEAFF
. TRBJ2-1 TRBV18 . TGTGCCAGCTCAAGGTCGGGGGATGAGCAGTTCTTC CASSRSGDEQFF
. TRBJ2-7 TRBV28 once TGTGCCAGCAGGGTCACAGGTTCCTACGAGCAGTACTTC CASRVTGSYEQYF
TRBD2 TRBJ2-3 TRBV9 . TGTGCCAGCAGCGCTACTAGCGGGCCTATGGATACGCAGTATTTT CASSATSGPMDTQYF
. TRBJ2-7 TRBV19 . TGTGCCAGTAGTGGATCAGGGAATCACGAGCAGTACTTC CASSGSGNHEQYF
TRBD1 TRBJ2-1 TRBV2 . TGTGCCAGCGGGGACAGACACTACAATGAGCAGTTCTTC CASGDRHYNEQFF
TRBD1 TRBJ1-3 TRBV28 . TGTGCCAGCAGTTTTGGGCAGGGGGGTGGAAACACCATATATTTT CASSFGQGGGNTIYF
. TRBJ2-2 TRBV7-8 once TGTGCCAGCAGCTTAGGGGTACCAGGGCCCCTGGGAACCGGGGAGCTGTTTTTT CASSLGVPGPLGTGELFF
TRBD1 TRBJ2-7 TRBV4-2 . TGTGCCAGCAGCCAAGCCGGACAGGGGCTCTACGAGCAGTACTTC CASSQAGQGLYEQYF
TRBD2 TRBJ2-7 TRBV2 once TGTGCCAGCAGTGAGCGGGAGGGCCTGCGAGAGCAGTACTTC CASSEREGLREQYF
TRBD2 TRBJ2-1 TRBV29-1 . TGCAGCGTTCGCTCAAGCGGGATGACATTATACAATGAGCAGTTCTTC CSVRSSGMTLYNEQFF
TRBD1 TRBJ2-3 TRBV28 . TGTGCCAGCAGGACAGGGGGCCACACAGATACGCAGTATTTT CASRTGGHTDTQYF
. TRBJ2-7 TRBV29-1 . TGCAGCGTCTGGGGACCGAACTACGAGCAGTACTTC CSVWGPNYEQYF
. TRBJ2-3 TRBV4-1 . TGCGCCAGCAGCCAAGAGTTCGAGGGCCTTCTGGGGACAGATACGCAGTATTTT CASSQEFEGLLGTDTQYF
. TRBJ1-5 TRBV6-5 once TGTGCCAGCAGTTACTCAGGCAGATATAGCAATCAGCCCCAGCATTTT CASSYSGRYSNQPQHF
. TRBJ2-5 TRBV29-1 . TGCAGCGTTCATCCGGACAGCACCATCGGAGAGACCCAGTACTTC CSVHPDSTIGETQYF
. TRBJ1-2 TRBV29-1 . TGCAGCGTTTATGGGGGGCAGAGCTATGGCTACACCTTC CSVYGGQSYGYTF
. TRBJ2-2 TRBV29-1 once TGCAGCGCTACATCCACCGGGGAGCTGTTTTTT CSATSTGELFF